The 27 T cell receptor beta chains below come from one sample, sequenced in a study of response to subunit inactivated influenza vaccine. TCRdb re-analysed the RT-PCR reads in MiXCR, keeping a single row per CDR3 protein. The sample holds hundreds of thousands of distinct CDR3 sequences; about 18% are singletons and the top ten take approximately 11%. The sequenced sample was PBMCs from blood, obtained more than 4 days after vaccination. Receptors originate from a middle-aged man who received an inactivated influenza vaccine.

The CDR3 loop is CASSLRGGDSSYNEQFF. Written as DNA, the CDR3 is TGTGCCAGCAGTTTACGGGGGGGTGATAGCTCCTACAATGAGCAGTTCTTC. The chain has TRBV12-3 or TRBV12-4 and TRBJ2-1, with 8 bases matching TRBD2. The CDR3 has 17 residues. With 2 bases clipped from V and 0 bases from J, the junction kept 6 bases outside the gene matches.

V and J are TRBV4-3 and TRBJ2-2; D not resolved. Trimming pared 1 base from V and 5 bases from J, leaving 17 bases between. Germline loops: CDR1 LGHNA, CDR2 YSLEER. This CDR3 is 17 amino acids long. CDR3 nucleotide sequence: TGCGCCAGCAGCCAAGGGCCCGGGCGAGGTCGGACCGGGGAGCTGTTTTTT. This encodes CASSQGPGRGRTGELFF.

The sample holds many counts of this clonotype. The chain recombines TRBV12-3 or TRBV12-4 with TRBJ2-2; D unclear. V was clipped by 6 bases and J by 1 base, with 12 bases between them. The CDR3 is made up of 15 amino acids. CDR3 bases: TGTGCCAGCAGGAGGACGCTGGGGAACACCGGGGAGCTGTTTTTT. Amino acid sequence: CASRRTLGNTGELFF.

In its sample, this clonotype was seen many times. This chain links TRBV10-3 with TRBJ2-3; weak D call: TRBD1 (6 bases). CDR1 and CDR2 (germline): ENHRY, SYGVKD. The V gene lost 7 bases and the J gene lost 2 bases, with 13 bases spanning the gap. The CDR3 loop spans 14 amino acids. CDR3 loop: CAITTGTHTDTQYF. The CDR3 DNA sequence: TGTGCCATCACCACAGGGACCCACACAGATACGCAGTATTTT.

The chain carries TRBV7-9 and TRBJ2-1, with TRBD2 matching 7 bases. Germline trimming cut 5 bases from V and 4 bases from J; bases unmatched to any gene: 8. Germline-derived CDR1 and CDR2 are SEHNR and FQNEAQ (reference sequence). The CDR3 spans 15 residues. The CDR3 nucleotides are TGTGCCAGCAGCCAGTTTAGCGGGCGTTACAATGAGCAGTTCTTC. It yields the protein CASSQFSGRYNEQFF.

At least ten counts were recorded for this clonotype. This chain links TRBV27 with TRBJ1-1, with D possibly matching TRBD1 (5 bases). Germline CDR1 MNHEY, CDR2 SMNVEV (reference sequence). This CDR3 has 15 residues. V was cut by 6 bases and J by 1 base, with 15 bases left in between. The chain's CDR3 is CASSPIRDQNTEAFF. The CDR3 DNA sequence: TGTGCCAGCAGCCCAATCAGGGATCAGAACACTGAAGCTTTCTTT.

The genes are TRBV7-3 and TRBJ1-3; no reliable D call. V was pared by 0 bases and J by 4 bases, with 4 bases between. Germline CDR1 reads SGHTA; CDR2 reads FQGTGA. This CDR3 contains 13 residues. The CDR3 DNA follows: TGTGCCAGCAGCTTAACCGTCGGAAACACCATATATTTT. This codes for CASSLTVGNTIYF.

The chain has TRBV9 and TRBJ2-6, with D uncertain. With 0 bases removed from V and 3 bases from J, the gap between germline ends came to 10 bases. The CDR3 extends over 16 amino acids. CDR1 is SGDLS and CDR2 is YYNGEE in the germline V gene. This CDR3 is CASSVAAGRGANVLTF. The CDR3 DNA follows: TGTGCCAGCAGCGTAGCGGCAGGACGTGGGGCCAACGTCCTGACTTTC.

The genes are TRBV15 and TRBJ2-2; weak D call: TRBD1 (5 bases). The germline gives CDR1 LNHNV, CDR2 YYDKDF (reference sequence). CDR3 length: 14 residues. Trimming took 4 bases from V and 2 from J, leaving 8 bases between them. The chain's CDR3 is CATSTRANTGELFF. The CDR3 coding sequence is TGTGCCACCAGCACCAGGGCTAACACCGGGGAGCTGTTTTTT. The full variable domain, its missing parts supplied by reference TRBV15 and TRBJ2-2, is DAMVIQNPRYQVTQFGKPVTLSCSQTLNHNVMYWYQQKSSQAPKLLFHYYDKDFNNEADTPDNFQSRRPNTSFCFLDIRSPGLGDTAMYLCATSTRANTGELFFGEGSRLTVL.

The chain links TRBV4-2 to TRBJ2-3; 13 positions match TRBD2. The J segment lost 2 bases and the V segment lost 4 bases, leaving 3 bases of the junction unmatched. The germline V gene has CDR1 LGHNA and CDR2 YNFKEQ. This CDR3 comprises 16 residues. In DNA form, the CDR3 reads TGTGCCAGCAGCCTAGGGACTAGCGGGAACACAGATACGCAGTATTTT. Translated: CASSLGTSGNTDTQYF.

J is TRBJ1-6 and V is TRBV11-2, with 8 positions matching TRBD1. CDR3 length equals 14 residues. Germline V gene data show CDR1 as SGHAT and CDR2 as FQNNGV. V lost 3 bases, J lost 9 bases, and 4 bases stayed unmatched. The CDR3 DNA sequence: TGTGCCAGCAGCTTTCGACAGGGGAGTTCACCCCTCCACTTT. Translating it yields CASSFRQGSSPLHF.

The rearrangement links TRBV6-1 to TRBJ2-3; 7 bases map to TRBD1. This CDR3 is built from 15 residues. Unmatched junction bases numbered 8, after V lost 5 bases and J lost 3 bases. Germline V gives CDR1 MNHNS, CDR2 SASEGT. The CDR3 is CASSRQGPRTDTQYF. CDR3 sequence (DNA): TGTGCCAGCAGTCGACAGGGCCCCCGGACAGATACGCAGTATTTT.

This clonotype has at least ten counts. The genes are TRBV12-3 or TRBV12-4 and TRBJ1-6; D gene unclear. The CDR3 has 12 residues. Trimming removed 3 bases from V and 9 bases from J, with 6 bases in between. The CDR3 loop is CASSFEGSPLHF. In DNA, the CDR3 is TGTGCCAGCAGTTTTGAGGGTTCACCCCTCCACTTT.

The chain couples TRBV4-3 to TRBJ2-7; D call uncertain. CDR3 length: 17 amino acids. CDR1 is LGHNA, CDR2 YSLEER, per germline. The germline V and J ends were trimmed by 2 bases and 3 bases, with 20 bases remaining between them. The CDR3 DNA follows: TGCGCCAGCAGCCAAAATTTATCCCCGGGTCGCCTCTACGAGCAGTACTTC. It translates to CASSQNLSPGRLYEQYF.

This chain uses TRBV2 with TRBJ2-1, with D perhaps matching TRBD1 (5 bases). Germline CDR1 is SNHLY and CDR2 is FYNNEI. The CDR3 consists of 15 residues. V lost 6 bases and J lost 0, with 12 bases in between. The CDR3 nucleotides read TGTGCCAGCAGGGGGCGATTGAGCTCCTACAATGAGCAGTTCTTC. Translating it yields CASRGRLSSYNEQFF.

This clonotype was seen a handful of times. V usage is TRBV5-1 and J usage is TRBJ2-7; D possibly uses TRBD1 or TRBD2 (5 bases each). Between the trimmed V and J ends, which lost 0 bases and 5 bases, there was a span of 18 bases. The CDR3 is 16 amino acids. The germline gives CDR1 SGHRS, CDR2 YFSETQ. This CDR3 reads CASSLVGRDLYNEQYF. DNA of the CDR3: TGCGCCAGCAGCTTGGTCGGCAGGGACCTCTACAACGAGCAGTACTTC.

The table lists this clonotype with many counts. The V call is TRBV27, the J call TRBJ2-1, with 13 bases that match TRBD2. V lost 6 bases, J lost 5 bases, and 4 bases stayed unmatched. Germline CDR1 is MNHEY and CDR2 is SMNVEV (reference sequence). The CDR3 consists of 15 residues. CDR3 in amino acids: CASSPGTSGNNEQFF. The CDR3 DNA follows: TGTGCCAGCAGCCCCGGGACTAGCGGGAACAATGAGCAGTTCTTC.

This clonotype was seen at least ten times. The CDR3 protein is CSARLVPTGRADTQYF. DNA of the CDR3: TGCAGTGCTAGACTTGTTCCGACAGGCAGGGCAGATACGCAGTATTTT. The chain recombines TRBV20-1 with TRBJ2-3, with D possibly matching TRBD1 (6 bases). The germline V and J ends were trimmed by 2 bases and 4 bases, with 19 bases remaining between them. Germline V gene sequence: CDR1 DFQATT, CDR2 SNEGSKA (reference sequence). This CDR3 contains 16 residues.

The CDR3 sequence is CSARDRWGKTEAFF. The CDR3 DNA reads TGCAGTGCTAGAGATCGGTGGGGGAAGACTGAAGCTTTCTTT. The chain has TRBV20-1 and TRBJ1-1; tentative D call: TRBD1 (5 bases). Germline V lookup: CDR1 DFQATT, CDR2 SNEGSKA (reference sequence). This CDR3 is built from 14 residues. V was trimmed by 0 bases and J by 5 bases, leaving 13 bases between them.

This clonotype was observed a few times. The chain links TRBV7-9 to TRBJ1-2; unclear D gene. The CDR3 contains 13 residues. The ends were cut back, 5 bases at V and 4 bases at J, with 11 bases in the middle. The germline V gene has CDR1 SEHNR and CDR2 FQNEAQ (reference sequence). The CDR3 DNA is TGTGCCAGCAGCCCCGGAATGAGCTATGGCTACACCTTC. Amino acid sequence: CASSPGMSYGYTF. The whole variable domain, remainder taken from reference TRBV7-9 and TRBJ1-2, is DTGVSQNPRHKITKRGQNVTFRCDPISEHNRLYWYRQTLGQGPEFLTYFQNEAQLEKSRLLSDRFSAERPKGSFSTLEIQRTEQGDSAMYLCASSPGMSYGYTFGSGTRLTVV.

This clonotype was seen more than once but under ten times. V and J are TRBV28 and TRBJ1-2; TRBD1 is a possible D gene (5 bases). The V end lost 5 bases, the J end lost 5 bases, and 12 bases lay between the germline ends. Germline V lookup: CDR1 MDHEN, CDR2 SYDVKM. This CDR3 region has 13 residues. The CDR3 reads CASSAGTQYGYTF. The CDR3 region has the DNA TGTGCCAGCAGTGCCGGGACGCAGTATGGCTACACCTTC.

This clonotype was counted only a few times. The chain joins TRBV4-3 to TRBJ2-3; weak D call: TRBD2 (5 bases). V dropped 4 bases and J dropped 2 bases, with 19 bases sitting between them. Looked up from germline, CDR1 is LGHNA and CDR2 is YSLEER. The CDR3 loop spans 17 amino acids. CDR3 in DNA: TGCGCCAGCAGCCCTGGACTCTCGAGCGGCGTCACAGATACGCAGTATTTT. Its translation is CASSPGLSSGVTDTQYF.

The gene calls are TRBV29-1 and TRBJ2-7; D remains unclear. V was clipped by 1 base and J by 4 bases, with 17 bases between them. The CDR3 spans 15 residues. Germline values: CDR1 SQVTM, CDR2 ANQGSEA. The DNA of the CDR3 is TGCAGCGTTGAAGGAGACTCACTACACTCATACGAGCAGTACTTC. Its protein is CSVEGDSLHSYEQYF.

The chain links TRBV6-1 to TRBJ2-5, with 7 nucleotides matching TRBD1. J lost 1 base, V lost 6 bases, and 8 bases had no gene match. The V gene's germline CDR1 is MNHNS and CDR2 SASEGT. The CDR3 covers 15 residues. CDR3 in DNA: TGTGCCAGCAGGGGGACAGACCTTGGCCAAGAGACCCAGTACTTC. This translates into CASRGTDLGQETQYF.

The rearrangement links TRBV6-5 to TRBJ2-3; D perhaps matches TRBD1 (5 bases). Looked up from germline, CDR1 is MNHEY and CDR2 is SVGAGI. CDR3 length: 15 residues. Deletions cut 0 bases from V and 4 bases from J, with 11 bases between. CDR3 sequence: CASSYSPQGADTQYF. The CDR3 coding sequence is TGTGCCAGCAGTTACTCTCCGCAGGGCGCAGATACGCAGTATTTT.

A few counts support this clonotype. The chain has TRBV5-1 and TRBJ1-1, with D unresolved. With 0 bases removed from V and 4 bases from J, the gap between germline ends came to 16 bases. This CDR3 is built from 16 residues. Germline values: CDR1 SGHRS, CDR2 YFSETQ. CDR3 sequence: CASSLEPTGRGTEAFF. Written as DNA, the CDR3 is TGCGCCAGCAGCTTGGAGCCCACCGGTCGGGGCACTGAAGCTTTCTTT. The whole variable domain, remainder taken from reference TRBV5-1 and TRBJ1-1, is KAGVTQTPRYLIKTRGQQVTLSCSPISGHRSVSWYQQTPGQGLQFLFEYFSETQRNKGNFPGRFSGRQFSNSRSEMNVSTLELGDSALYLCASSLEPTGRGTEAFFGQGTRLTVV.

The table lists this clonotype with a few counts. The chain links TRBV5-6 to TRBJ2-1, with a weak D call TRBD2 (5 bases). Trimming shortened V by 0 bases and J by 8 bases, and 15 bases separated the two germline ends. The germline gives CDR1 SGHDT, CDR2 YYEEEE. The CDR3 totals 15 residues. CDR3 nucleotide sequence: TGTGCCAGCAGCTTGGGGGTAGCGCGGGTCCATGAGCAGTTCTTC. Translating gives CASSLGVARVHEQFF.